This T cell receptor beta chain emerged from a study of CD8 T cells in ankylosing spondylitis. Study-wide results and limits: There was reportedly significant enrichment of clones that were disease-linked in matched ankylosing spondylitis synovial fluid. Several of the motif variants were reported before in synovial fluid and blood from reactive arthritis. Seemingly distinctive of ankylosing spondylitis blood was a TCR beta motif formed by eight highly homologous variants. Clones linked to disease, bearing a CD8+ phenotype, were relatively rare in peripheral blood.

Quantitative barcoded 5'-RACE was used to prepare TCR beta libraries. TCRdb re-called the 5' RACE reads with MiXCR, one entry per CDR3 protein. The profile covers roughly 670,000 distinct CDR3 sequences, with over 15% appearing a single time and roughly a fifth taken by the ten largest. Trimming took off 4 bases at V and 14 bases at J, with 14 bases between the two ends. The CDR3 covers 11 residues. Germline V gene sequence: CDR1 MNHEY, CDR2 SVGEGT. Points on this clonotype: No antigen is known for it.

This chain links TRBV6-2 or TRBV6-3 with TRBJ1-1; a weak D match, TRBD1 (5 bases). Sample: blood, either unsorted or a sorted T cell fraction (not recorded which). The TCR originated in a male donor with ankylosing spondylitis. In DNA, the CDR3 is TGTGCCAGCAGTTCGCTCAACAGGTTATTCTTT. Its protein product is CASSSLNRLFF.